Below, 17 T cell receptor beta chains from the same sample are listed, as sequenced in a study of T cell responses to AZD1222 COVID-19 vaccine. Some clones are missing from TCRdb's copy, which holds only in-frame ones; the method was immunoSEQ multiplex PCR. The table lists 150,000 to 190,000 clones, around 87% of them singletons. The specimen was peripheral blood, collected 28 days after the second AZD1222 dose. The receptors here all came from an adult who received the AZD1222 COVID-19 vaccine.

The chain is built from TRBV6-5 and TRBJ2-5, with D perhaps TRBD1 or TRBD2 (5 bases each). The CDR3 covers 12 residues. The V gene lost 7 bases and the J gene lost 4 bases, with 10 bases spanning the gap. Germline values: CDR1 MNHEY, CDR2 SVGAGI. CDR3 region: CASTTGTETQYF. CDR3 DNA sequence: TGTGCCAGCACCACGGGGACAGAGACCCAGTACTTC.

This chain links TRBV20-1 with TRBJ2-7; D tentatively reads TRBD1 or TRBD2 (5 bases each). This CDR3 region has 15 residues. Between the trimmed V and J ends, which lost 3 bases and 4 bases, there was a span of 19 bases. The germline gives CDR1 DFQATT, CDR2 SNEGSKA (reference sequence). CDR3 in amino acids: CSASGGLIGMYEQYF. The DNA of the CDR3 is TGCAGTGCTAGTGGGGGTCTGATTGGGATGTACGAGCAGTACTTC.

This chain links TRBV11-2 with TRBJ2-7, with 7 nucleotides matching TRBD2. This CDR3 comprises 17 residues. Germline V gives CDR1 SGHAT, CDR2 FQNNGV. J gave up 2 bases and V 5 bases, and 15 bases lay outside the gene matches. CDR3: CASSALRAGVLPYEQYF. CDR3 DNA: TGTGCCAGCAGCGCCTTAAGGGCGGGAGTTCTTCCCTACGAGCAGTACTTC.

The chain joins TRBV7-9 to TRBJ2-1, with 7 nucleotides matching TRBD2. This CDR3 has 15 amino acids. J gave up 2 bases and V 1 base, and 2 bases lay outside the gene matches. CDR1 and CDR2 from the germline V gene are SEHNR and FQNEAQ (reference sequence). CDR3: CASSLELAAYNEQFF. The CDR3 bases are TGTGCCAGCAGCTTAGAGCTAGCGGCCTACAATGAGCAGTTCTTC.

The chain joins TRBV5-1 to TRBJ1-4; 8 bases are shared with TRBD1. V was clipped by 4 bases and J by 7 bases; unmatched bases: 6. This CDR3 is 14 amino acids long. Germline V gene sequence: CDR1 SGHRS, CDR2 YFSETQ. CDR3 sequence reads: CASSPGQGTEKLFF. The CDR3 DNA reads TGCGCCAGCAGCCCTGGACAGGGAACTGAAAAACTGTTTTTT. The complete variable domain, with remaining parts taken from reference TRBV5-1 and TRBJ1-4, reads KAGVTQTPRYLIKTRGQQVTLSCSPISGHRSVSWYQQTPGQGLQFLFEYFSETQRNKGNFPGRFSGRQFSNSRSEMNVSTLELGDSALYLCASSPGQGTEKLFFGSGTQLSVL.

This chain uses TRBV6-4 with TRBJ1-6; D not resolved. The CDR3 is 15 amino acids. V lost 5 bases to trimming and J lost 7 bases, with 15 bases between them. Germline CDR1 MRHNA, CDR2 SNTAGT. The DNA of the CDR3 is TGTGCCAGCAGTCGGGAGTTCATTCCAAATTCACCCCTCCACTTT. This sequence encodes CASSREFIPNSPLHF.

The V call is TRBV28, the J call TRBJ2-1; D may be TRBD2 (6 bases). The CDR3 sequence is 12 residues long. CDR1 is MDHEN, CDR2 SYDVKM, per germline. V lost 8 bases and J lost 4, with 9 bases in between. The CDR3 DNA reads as TGTGCCAGCCGCCGGGGGTACAATGAGCAGTTCTTC. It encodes CASRRGYNEQFF. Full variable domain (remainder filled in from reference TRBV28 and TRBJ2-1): DVKVTQSSRYLVKRTGEKVFLECVQDMDHENMFWYRQDPGLGLRLIYFSYDVKMKEKGDIPEGYSVSREKKERFSLILESASTNQTSMYLCASRRGYNEQFFGPGTRLTVL.

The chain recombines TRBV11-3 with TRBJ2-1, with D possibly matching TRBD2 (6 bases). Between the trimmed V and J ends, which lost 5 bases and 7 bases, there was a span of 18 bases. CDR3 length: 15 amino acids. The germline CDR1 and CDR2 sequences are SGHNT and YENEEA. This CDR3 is CASSQGLGRLNEQFF. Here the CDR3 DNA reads TGTGCCAGCAGCCAGGGACTGGGGAGACTGAATGAGCAGTTCTTC.

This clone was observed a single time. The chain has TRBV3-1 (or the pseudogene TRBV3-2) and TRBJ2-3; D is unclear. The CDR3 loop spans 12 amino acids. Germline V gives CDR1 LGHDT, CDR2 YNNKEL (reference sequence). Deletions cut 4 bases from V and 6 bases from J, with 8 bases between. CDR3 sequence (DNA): TGTGCCAGCAGCCCCTCTAGGGATACGCAGTATTTT. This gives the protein CASSPSRDTQYF.

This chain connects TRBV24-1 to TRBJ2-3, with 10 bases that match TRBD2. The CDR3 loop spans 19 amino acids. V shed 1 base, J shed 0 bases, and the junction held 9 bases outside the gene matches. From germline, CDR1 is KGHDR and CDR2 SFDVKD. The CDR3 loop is CATSDLGLAGVDSTDTQYF. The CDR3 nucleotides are TGTGCCACCAGTGATTTAGGGCTAGCGGGAGTCGATAGCACAGATACGCAGTATTTT.

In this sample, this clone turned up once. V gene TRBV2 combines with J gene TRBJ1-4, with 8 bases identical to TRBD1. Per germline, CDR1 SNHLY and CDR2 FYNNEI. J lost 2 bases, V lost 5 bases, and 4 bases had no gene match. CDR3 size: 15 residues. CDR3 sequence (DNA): TGTGCCAGCAGTCTTTACAGGGGGACTAATGAAAAACTGTTTTTT. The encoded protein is CASSLYRGTNEKLFF.

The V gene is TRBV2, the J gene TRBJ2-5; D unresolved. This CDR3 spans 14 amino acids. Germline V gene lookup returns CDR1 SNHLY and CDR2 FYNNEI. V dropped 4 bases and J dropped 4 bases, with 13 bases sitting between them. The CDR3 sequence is CASSAPKAPETQYF. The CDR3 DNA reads TGTGCCAGCAGTGCCCCAAAGGCCCCAGAGACCCAGTACTTC.

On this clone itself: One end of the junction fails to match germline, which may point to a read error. The CDR3 here is CANSLSVRGLRQPQHF. CDR3 nucleotide sequence: TGTGCCAACAGTTTATCCGTCAGGGGGCTAAGGCAGCCCCAGCATTTT. The rearrangement uses TRBV28 and TRBJ1-5; 8 nucleotides align to TRBD1. The CDR3 consists of 16 residues. Germline V gene data show CDR1 as MDHEN and CDR2 as SYDVKM.

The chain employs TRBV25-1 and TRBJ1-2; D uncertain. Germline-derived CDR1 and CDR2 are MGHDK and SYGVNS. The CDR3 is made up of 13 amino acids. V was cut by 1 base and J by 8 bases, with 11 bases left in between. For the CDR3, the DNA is TGTGCCAGCAGTGAATCCAGACTTAACGGCTACACCTTC. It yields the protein CASSESRLNGYTF.

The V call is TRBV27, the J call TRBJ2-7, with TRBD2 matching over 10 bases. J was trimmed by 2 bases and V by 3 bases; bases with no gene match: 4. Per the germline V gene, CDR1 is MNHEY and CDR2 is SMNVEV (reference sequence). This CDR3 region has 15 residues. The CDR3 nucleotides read TGTGCCAGCAGTTTTGGGACTAGCGAAGCCTACGAGCAGTACTTC. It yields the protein CASSFGTSEAYEQYF.

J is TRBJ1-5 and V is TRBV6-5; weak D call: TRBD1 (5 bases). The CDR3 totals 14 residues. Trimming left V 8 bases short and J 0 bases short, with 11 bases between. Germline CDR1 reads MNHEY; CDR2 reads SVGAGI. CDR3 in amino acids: CASGQGNSNQPQHF. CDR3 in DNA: TGTGCCAGCGGACAAGGGAATAGCAATCAGCCCCAGCATTTT.

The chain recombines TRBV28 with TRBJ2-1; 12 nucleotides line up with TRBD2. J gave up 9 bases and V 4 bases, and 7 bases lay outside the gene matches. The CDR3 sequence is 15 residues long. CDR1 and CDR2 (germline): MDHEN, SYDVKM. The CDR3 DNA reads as TGTGCCAGCAGTTCGACTAGCGGGAGTATTGGTGAGCAGTTCTTC. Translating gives CASSSTSGSIGEQFF.